Below, 7 T cell receptor beta chains from the same sample are listed, as sequenced in a study of blood T cell repertoires in COVID-19. Only in-frame clones appear in the TCRdb table, and some are missing; sequencing was by immunoSEQ multiplex PCR. The table lists under 250,000 clones, about 80% of them singletons. Input material: PBMCs or T cells enriched from blood (not recorded which). All receptors come from a woman between 50 and 59 years old who had been exposed to COVID-19.

The chain carries TRBV5-5 and TRBJ2-5; weak D call: TRBD1 (7 bases). Trimming took 4 bases from V and 5 from J, leaving 18 bases between them. Germline V gene data show CDR1 as SGHKS and CDR2 as YYEKEE (reference sequence). The CDR3 loop spans 15 amino acids. The CDR3 region has the DNA TGTGCCAGCAGCGCCTCGGTGACAGGGAGGGAGACCCAGTACTTC. Protein sequence: CASSASVTGRETQYF.

The rearrangement joins TRBV11-2 to TRBJ2-5; D is perhaps TRBD2 (6 bases). Germline values: CDR1 SGHAT, CDR2 FQNNGV. Trimming cost V 5 bases and J 6 bases, with 7 bases left between them. The CDR3 is made up of 11 amino acids. The CDR3 region has the DNA TGTGCCAGCAGCCGGGAGCAGACCCAGTACTTC. This translates into CASSREQTQYF.

The rearrangement joins TRBV7-2 to TRBJ2-1, with D possibly TRBD2 on 6 matching bases. Germline CDR1 is SGHTA and CDR2 is FQGNSA. The CDR3 spans 15 residues. Trimming pared 5 bases from V and 4 bases from J, leaving 15 bases between. CDR3 sequence reads: CASSRPGDLYNEQFF. CDR3 nucleotide sequence: TGTGCCAGCAGCCGGCCGGGGGACCTTTACAATGAGCAGTTCTTC.

V is TRBV5-1 and J is TRBJ1-1; tentative D call: TRBD1 (5 bases). The germline V gene has CDR1 SGHRS and CDR2 YFSETQ. Trimming took 0 bases from V and 11 from J, leaving 17 bases between them. The CDR3 sequence is 14 residues long. As DNA, the CDR3 is TGCGCCAGCAGCTTGGTGGCAGGGTCCACCTTGGCTTTCTTT. Residues: CASSLVAGSTLAFF.

This chain joins TRBV15 and TRBJ2-1; D gene uncertain. Germline CDR1 and CDR2: LNHNV and YYDKDF (reference sequence). The CDR3 loop spans 14 amino acids. With 1 base removed from V and 3 bases from J, the gap between germline ends came to 7 bases. The CDR3 spells CATSRGSSYNEQFF. The CDR3 DNA reads TGTGCCACCAGCAGAGGATCTAGCTACAATGAGCAGTTCTTC.

The sample holds a few counts of this clone. The CDR3: CATRAWGRSGANVLTF. CDR3 nucleotide sequence: TGTGCCACTAGGGCTTGGGGGCGCTCTGGGGCCAACGTCCTGACTTTC. V is TRBV27 and J is TRBJ2-6; D may be TRBD1 (6 bases). Germline CDR1 reads MNHEY; CDR2 reads SMNVEV (reference sequence). Trimming took 10 bases from V and 0 from J, leaving 16 bases between them. The CDR3 spans 16 residues.

In the case of this clone: Other DNA sequences in this sample translate to the same CDR3. This sequence joins TRBV18 and TRBJ2-2, with D possibly being TRBD1 (6 bases). Germline assignment: CDR1 KGHSH and CDR2 LQKENI. Trimming removed 6 bases at V and 2 bases at J, with 10 bases between. The CDR3 runs 14 residues. CDR3 DNA: TGTGCCAGCTCCCCGGACAGAAACACCGGGGAGCTGTTTTTT. This codes for CASSPDRNTGELFF.